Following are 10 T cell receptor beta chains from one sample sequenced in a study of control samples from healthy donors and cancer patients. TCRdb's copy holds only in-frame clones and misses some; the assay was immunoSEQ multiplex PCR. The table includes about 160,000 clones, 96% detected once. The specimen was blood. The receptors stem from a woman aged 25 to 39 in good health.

The DNA for the CDR3 is TGTGCCAGTAGCGGCGCCTCCCCGGGGTTGAACACTGAAGCTTTCTTT. Translation: CASSGASPGLNTEAFF. V and J are TRBV19 and TRBJ1-1, with D hard to call. The CDR3 consists of 16 residues. Trimming cost V 6 bases and J 0 bases, with 17 bases left between them. The germline CDR1 and CDR2 sequences are LNHDA and SQIVND (reference sequence).

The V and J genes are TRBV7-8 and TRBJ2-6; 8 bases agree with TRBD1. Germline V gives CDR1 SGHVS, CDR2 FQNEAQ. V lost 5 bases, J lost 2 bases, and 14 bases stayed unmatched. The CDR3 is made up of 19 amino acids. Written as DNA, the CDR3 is TGTGCCAGCAGCCCCTCCCCGGGACAGGATTTAACTGGGGCCAACGTCCTGACTTTC. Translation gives CASSPSPGQDLTGANVLTF.

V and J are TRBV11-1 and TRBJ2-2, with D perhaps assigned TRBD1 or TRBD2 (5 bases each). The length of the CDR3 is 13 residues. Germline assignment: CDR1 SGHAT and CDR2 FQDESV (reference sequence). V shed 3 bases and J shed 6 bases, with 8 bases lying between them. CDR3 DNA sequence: TGTGCCAGCAGCTTGGGGGAATCCGGGGAGCTGTTTTTT. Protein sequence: CASSLGESGELFF.

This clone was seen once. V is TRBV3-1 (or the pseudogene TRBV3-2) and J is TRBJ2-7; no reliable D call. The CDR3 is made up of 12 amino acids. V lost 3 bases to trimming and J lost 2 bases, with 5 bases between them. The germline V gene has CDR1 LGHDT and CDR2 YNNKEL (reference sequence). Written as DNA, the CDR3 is TGTGCCAGCAGCCAGGTCCCCTACGAGCAGTACTTC. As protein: CASSQVPYEQYF.

The chain's CDR3 is CASSPQGAWEKLFF. In nucleotides, the CDR3 is TGTGCCAGCAGCCCTCAGGGGGCGTGGGAAAAACTGTTTTTT. V and J are TRBV6-2 or TRBV6-3 and TRBJ1-4; 8 positions match TRBD1. The V gene's germline CDR1 is MNHEY and CDR2 SVGEGT. The CDR3 contains 14 residues. The V and J ends lost 6 bases and 8 bases, in that order; junction bases with no gene match: 8.

The CDR3 bases are TGTGCCAGCAGCCTCGGGACAGCTGAAGCTTTCTTT. Its protein product is CASSLGTAEAFF. The rearrangement links TRBV3-1 (or the pseudogene TRBV3-2) to TRBJ1-1; 7 bases are a match to TRBD1. In germline, CDR1 is LGHDT, CDR2 YNNKEL (reference sequence). The CDR3 is 12 amino acids. With 4 bases clipped from V and 6 bases from J, the junction kept 2 bases outside the gene matches.

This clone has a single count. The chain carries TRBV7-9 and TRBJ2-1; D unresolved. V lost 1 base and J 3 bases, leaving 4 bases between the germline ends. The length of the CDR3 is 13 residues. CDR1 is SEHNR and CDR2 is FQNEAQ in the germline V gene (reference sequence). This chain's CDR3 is CASSLEVYNEQFF. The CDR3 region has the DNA TGTGCCAGCAGCTTAGAAGTCTACAATGAGCAGTTCTTC.

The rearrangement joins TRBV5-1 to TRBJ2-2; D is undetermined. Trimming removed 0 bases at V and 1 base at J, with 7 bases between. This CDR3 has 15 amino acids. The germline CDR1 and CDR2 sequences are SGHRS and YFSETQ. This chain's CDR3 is CASSLVVENTGELFF. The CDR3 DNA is TGCGCCAGCAGCTTGGTTGTAGAGAACACCGGGGAGCTGTTTTTT.

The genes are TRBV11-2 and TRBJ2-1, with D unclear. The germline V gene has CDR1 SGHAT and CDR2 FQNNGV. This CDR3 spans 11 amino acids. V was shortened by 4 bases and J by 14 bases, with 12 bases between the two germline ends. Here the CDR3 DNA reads TGTGCCAGCAGCTCCGGGCCCGGAAAGTTCTTC. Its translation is CASSSGPGKFF.

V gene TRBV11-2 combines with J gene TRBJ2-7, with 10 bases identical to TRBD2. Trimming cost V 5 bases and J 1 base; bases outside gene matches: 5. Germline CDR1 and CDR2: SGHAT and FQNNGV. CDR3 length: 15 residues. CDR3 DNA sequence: TGTGCCAGCAGCCCCGAGGGACTAGCGTCCTACGAGCAGTACTTC. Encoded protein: CASSPEGLASYEQYF.